Presented here are 20 T cell receptor beta chains from one specimen sequenced in a study of CD8 T cells in Susac syndrome. Random hexamers served to reverse transcribe roughly 0.5 to 1 ug RNA. TCRdb redid the calling of the immunoSEQ multiplex PCR reads with MiXCR, one entry per CDR3 protein. Here the sample spans around 270,000 distinct CDR3 sequences, approximately 89% being singletons. The sequenced material came from CD8+ T cells from PBMCs. These receptors were obtained from a human donor with multiple sclerosis.

The rearrangement joins TRBV28 to TRBJ2-7, with 10 nucleotides matching TRBD1. CDR3 size: 16 residues. J gave up 0 bases and V 5 bases, and 7 bases lay outside the gene matches. Germline V gene sequence: CDR1 MDHEN, CDR2 SYDVKM. CDR3: CASSPLGQGTSYEQYF. The CDR3 DNA is TGTGCCAGCAGTCCTCTGGGACAGGGGACCTCCTACGAGCAGTACTTC.

The chain is built from TRBV27 and TRBJ2-7; D gene uncertain. V lost 7 bases to trimming and J lost 2 bases, with 15 bases between them. Germline lookup yields CDR1 MNHEY and CDR2 SMNVEV (reference sequence). The CDR3 has 14 residues. The CDR3 is CASKTLLRTYEQYF. CDR3 in DNA: TGTGCCAGCAAAACCCTCCTGCGGACCTACGAGCAGTACTTC.

The rearrangement uses TRBV30 and TRBJ2-7, with 7 bases that match TRBD1. Germline loops: CDR1 GTSNPN, CDR2 SVGIG (reference sequence). This CDR3 spans 14 amino acids. With V trimmed by 0 bases and J by 3 bases, 5 bases remained unmatched. CDR3 bases: TGTGCCTGGAGTGTACAGGGGAAATACTACGAGCAGTACTTC. This codes for CAWSVQGKYYEQYF.

The chain carries TRBV5-1 and TRBJ2-5; D may be TRBD2 (5 bases). V was clipped by 5 bases and J by 0 bases, with 8 bases between them. Germline V CDR1 and CDR2: SGHRS, YFSETQ. The CDR3 has 13 residues. CDR3 sequence reads: CASRPDYQETQYF. As DNA, the CDR3 is TGCGCCAGCAGACCGGACTACCAAGAGACCCAGTACTTC.

The chain links TRBV4-3 to TRBJ1-2; D is undetermined. The CDR3 has 15 amino acids. The germline V gene has CDR1 LGHNA and CDR2 YSLEER. Between the trimmed V and J ends, which lost 1 base and 7 bases, there was a span of 16 bases. CDR3 in DNA: TGCGCCAGCAGCCAAGTAGCAGGTCACCCCAGTGGCTACACCTTC. Translated, it gives CASSQVAGHPSGYTF.

On this clonotype itself: This could be a read error, since a much larger clone is one nucleotide away. V usage is TRBV27 and J usage is TRBJ2-7; D is perhaps TRBD1 (6 bases). The V gene's germline CDR1 is MNHEY and CDR2 SMNVEV (reference sequence). The CDR3 covers 13 residues. V lost 2 bases to trimming and J lost 3 bases, with 8 bases between them. The CDR3 region has the DNA TGTGCCAGCAGTTTAGCCAGGGGCTACGAGCAGTACTTC. It is translated as CASSLARGYEQYF.

The chain carries TRBV30 and TRBJ2-7, with D perhaps being TRBD1 or TRBD2 (5 bases each). Per the germline V gene, CDR1 is GTSNPN and CDR2 is SVGIG (reference sequence). The CDR3 loop spans 12 amino acids. V dropped 2 bases and J dropped 3 bases, with 8 bases sitting between them. The CDR3 protein is CAWSWGSYEQYF. CDR3 nucleotides: TGTGCCTGGAGTTGGGGGAGCTACGAGCAGTACTTC.

The chain joins TRBV12-3 or TRBV12-4 to TRBJ2-2; 15 bases align to TRBD2. V trimming: 9 bases; J trimming: 3 bases; junction bases outside the gene matches: 5. This CDR3 has 16 residues. The CDR3 DNA sequence: TGTGCCAGTGAGGGACTAGCGGGGGGACACACCGGGGAGCTGTTTTTT. It translates to CASEGLAGGHTGELFF.

This clonotype was counted a few times. This chain uses TRBV10-3 with TRBJ2-5, with TRBD2 as a possible D gene (5 bases). The CDR3 runs 13 residues. V lost 4 bases to trimming and J lost 4 bases, with 10 bases between them. Germline V gene data show CDR1 as ENHRY and CDR2 as SYGVKD. The CDR3 loop is CAISGLSLETQYF. CDR3 DNA: TGTGCCATCAGTGGACTAAGCTTAGAGACCCAGTACTTC.

V gene TRBV12-3 or TRBV12-4 combines with J gene TRBJ1-2; 7 positions agree with TRBD1. The CDR3 is 14 amino acids. V trimming: 7 bases; J trimming: 5 bases; junction bases outside the gene matches: 10. The CDR3 region has the DNA TGTGCCAGCACCGCCGGGACAGCAGAATATGGCTACACCTTC. Translating gives CASTAGTAEYGYTF.

The J gene is TRBJ1-1, the V gene TRBV4-2, with D uncertain. This CDR3 comprises 15 residues. Germline V lookup: CDR1 LGHNA, CDR2 YNFKEQ. V was shortened by 0 bases and J by 5 bases, with 13 bases between the two germline ends. The CDR3 is CASSQDSGSVTEAFF. In nucleotides, the CDR3 is TGTGCCAGCAGCCAAGATAGCGGGTCTGTAACTGAAGCTTTCTTT.

The chain is built from TRBV7-9 and TRBJ1-1, with D hard to call. Germline CDR1 and CDR2: SEHNR and FQNEAQ (reference sequence). Trimming left V 2 bases short and J 6 bases short, with 7 bases between. The CDR3 covers 12 residues. CDR3 nucleotide sequence: TGTGCCAGCAGCTTATGGACCTCTGAAGCTTTCTTT. Protein: CASSLWTSEAFF.

The rearrangement joins TRBV6-6 to TRBJ1-2, with unresolved D. Germline V CDR1 and CDR2: MNHNY, SVGAGI (reference sequence). The V and J ends lost 2 bases and 6 bases respectively, with 7 bases between them. The CDR3 spans 12 residues. CDR3 residues: CASSYGRDGYTF. In DNA, the CDR3 is TGTGCCAGCAGTTACGGGCGGGATGGCTACACCTTC.

V usage is TRBV4-3 and J usage is TRBJ2-1; the match to TRBD2 covers 11 bases. The ends lost 3 bases at V and 3 bases at J; junction bases unmatched: 7. This CDR3 is 17 amino acids long. Germline CDR1 LGHNA, CDR2 YSLEER. In DNA form, the CDR3 reads TGCGCCAGCAGCCAGGATAGCGGGGGGGCCAGCTACAATGAGCAGTTCTTC. Translated, it gives CASSQDSGGASYNEQFF.

The chain combines TRBV6-5 with TRBJ2-7; possibly TRBD1 for D (5 bases). V was cut by 7 bases and J by 5 bases, with 12 bases left in between. The CDR3 totals 12 residues. From germline, CDR1 is MNHEY and CDR2 SVGAGI. Written as DNA, the CDR3 is TGTGCCAGCACTGCAGGGAAGGACGAGCAGTACTTC. This gives the protein CASTAGKDEQYF.

The chain joins TRBV10-3 to TRBJ1-1, with D perhaps matching TRBD1 (6 bases). The CDR3 is made up of 18 amino acids. V dropped 6 bases and J dropped 1 base, with 24 bases sitting between them. Germline assignment: CDR1 ENHRY and CDR2 SYGVKD. The CDR3 loop reads CAISNPQIGQRRNTEAFF. CDR3 DNA sequence: TGTGCCATCAGCAACCCACAAATCGGACAGCGGAGGAACACTGAAGCTTTCTTT.

The J gene is TRBJ1-6, the V gene TRBV15; D is uncertain. This CDR3 has 14 residues. Trimming pared 1 base from V and 7 bases from J, leaving 8 bases between. Germline V gene data show CDR1 as LNHNV and CDR2 as YYDKDF (reference sequence). CDR3 DNA sequence: TGTGCCACCAGCAGAGGGCCAGAAAATTCACCCCTCCACTTT. Encoded protein: CATSRGPENSPLHF.

The gene calls are TRBV19 and TRBJ2-7; possible D gene TRBD2, 6 bases. Trimming removed 3 bases at V and 2 bases at J, with 11 bases between. Looked up from germline, CDR1 is LNHDA and CDR2 is SQIVND (reference sequence). This CDR3 has 14 residues. The CDR3 sequence: CASSIPGLTYEQYF. In DNA form, the CDR3 reads TGTGCCAGTAGTATCCCGGGACTGACCTACGAGCAGTACTTC.

V and J are TRBV6-2 or TRBV6-3 and TRBJ2-1; 7 nucleotides line up with TRBD2. The CDR3 is 15 residues long. V gave up 7 bases and J gave up 2 bases; unmatched junction bases: 8. From germline, CDR1 is MNHEY and CDR2 SVGEGT. CDR3 sequence (DNA): TGTGCCAGCAAGCGGGGCTGGACAACCTACAATGAGCAGTTCTTC. Amino acid sequence: CASKRGWTTYNEQFF.

V usage is TRBV9 and J usage is TRBJ2-1, with no clear D. Germline V gene data show CDR1 as SGDLS and CDR2 as YYNGEE. CDR3 length: 11 residues. V was cut by 3 bases and J by 7 bases, with 5 bases left in between. This chain's CDR3 is CASSDRNEQFF. CDR3 bases: TGTGCCAGCAGCGACCGGAATGAGCAGTTCTTC.